These T cell receptor beta chains were read from a single sample in a study of beta chain features in type 1 diabetes. Using immunoSEQ multiplex PCR, the repertoire was profiled, and TCRdb retains in-frame clones only, with some absent. The sample yields some 900,000 clones, about 17% seen once. Source material: naive CD4+ T cells from blood. These receptors all come from a woman under 30 in good health. The CDR3 runs from the conserved cysteine through the conserved F or W. Each record gives: J gene, V gene, clone size, D gene, CDR3 DNA, CDR3 protein. The D gene is left open where the match is weak. Rows give clone size only sometimes, using once, few, many, or a class for an expanded clone.

TRBJ2-7	TRBV7-9	-	TRBD1	TGTGCCAGCAGCAGACAGGGTTACGAGCAGTACTTC	CASSRQGYEQYF
TRBJ2-1	TRBV6-6	-	-	TGTGCCAGCAGTGGGGGGCCTTTCCCCAATGAGCAGTTCTTC	CASSGGPFPNEQFF
TRBJ2-5	TRBV18	few	TRBD1	TGTGCCAGCATCTCAACCCGGGACAGTCGGACCCAGTACTTC	CASISTRDSRTQYF
TRBJ2-5	TRBV23-1	-	-	TGCGCCAGCCTTCCGGAACAGAACGAAGAGACCCAGTACTTC	CASLPEQNEETQYF
TRBJ2-1	TRBV7-2	-	-	TGTGCCAGTAGCGGGACAGGGCACAATGAGCAGTTCTTC	CASSGTGHNEQFF
TRBJ2-7	TRBV11-2	-	-	TGTGCCAGCAGCTTAGTGTACAGGCCTACCTACGAGCAGTACTTC	CASSLVYRPTYEQYF
TRBJ2-5	TRBV6-1	-	-	TGTGCCAGCAGTCAGGGTTGGGAGACCCAGTACTTC	CASSQGWETQYF
TRBJ2-3	TRBV5-1	-	TRBD2	TGCGCCAGCAGCTTGGCGGCTAGCGGGAGAACCCCCGCGCTCACAGATACGCAGTATTTT	CASSLAASGRTPALTDTQYF
TRBJ2-3	TRBV5-6	few	-	TGTGCCAGCAGCACAGGACTGTACACAGATACGCAGTATTTT	CASSTGLYTDTQYF
TRBJ1-2	TRBV7-6	-	TRBD1	TGTGCCAGCAGCAGACAGGGTCGGGATGGCTACACCTTC	CASSRQGRDGYTF
TRBJ1-2	TRBV27	few	-	TGTGCCAGCAAAGCCCTTCCTAACTATGGCTACACCTTC	CASKALPNYGYTF
TRBJ2-7	TRBV6-5	few	TRBD1	TGTGCCAGCAGCCTATTCCCGGGACAGGGGTACGAGCAGTACTTC	CASSLFPGQGYEQYF
TRBJ1-2	TRBV5-6	few	-	TGTGCCAGCAGCATAGAGGGGTGGAGGGCCAACTATGGCTACACCTTC	CASSIEGWRANYGYTF
TRBJ2-7	TRBV7-6	-	-	TGTGCCAGCAGCTCGACAGGAGGGTCCTACGAGCAGTACTTC	CASSSTGGSYEQYF
TRBJ2-7	TRBV11-1	-	-	TGTGCCAGCAGCTTAGTTGTCTACGAGCAGTACTTC	CASSLVVYEQYF
TRBJ2-1	TRBV5-6	few	-	TGTGCCAGCAGCCCCCAGGGGATCTATGAGCAGTTCTTC	CASSPQGIYEQFF
TRBJ2-6	TRBV19	-	TRBD1	TGTGCCAGTAGTCCCGGACAGGCTAACTCTGGGGCCAACGTCCTGACTTTC	CASSPGQANSGANVLTF
TRBJ2-7	TRBV7-8	few	-	TGTGCCAGCAGCTCAACAACGGGGGCCGGCTCCTACGAGCAGTACTTC	CASSSTTGAGSYEQYF